The rows below give T cell receptor beta chains drawn from one sample of a study of blood T cell repertoires in COVID-19. Sequenced by immunoSEQ multiplex PCR; TCRdb stores in-frame clones only, minus some. The table records fewer than 200,000 clones, approximately 84% of them present only once. Specimen: peripheral blood. The receptor source for this set is a man aged 40-49 years who had recovered from COVID-19. CDR3s include the opening cysteine and the closing phenylalanine or tryptophan. A D gene is named only where the DNA matches it firmly. Expanded clones get a size class; other rows say once, few or many, or leave the size out.

v_call	d_call	cdr3_length	clone_size	j_call	cdr3_nt	cdr3_aa
TRBV4-3	TRBD2	16	few	TRBJ2-7	TGCGCCAGCAGCCATGCCGGGACTAGCGGCTCCTACGAGCAGTACTTC	CASSHAGTSGSYEQYF
TRBV7-2	-	15	few	TRBJ1-2	TGTGCCAGCAGCTTAGGCCTGGCAACCCAGTATGGCTACACCTTC	CASSLGLATQYGYTF
TRBV7-2	-	12	-	TRBJ2-1	TGTGCCAGCAGTCCGGCGGAAAGTGAGCAGTTCTTC	CASSPAESEQFF
TRBV30	-	12	-	TRBJ2-7	TGTGCCTGGAGTGTTTCCCTCTACGAGCAGTACTTC	CAWSVSLYEQYF
TRBV25-1	-	13	-	TRBJ1-1	TGTGCCAGCGCCCCCACAGTATACACTGAAGCTTTCTTT	CASAPTVYTEAFF
TRBV7-8	TRBD2	16	-	TRBJ2-7	TGTGCCAGCAGCTCAGAGACTAGCGGGAGGGCCTACGAGCAGTACTTC	CASSSETSGRAYEQYF
TRBV21-1	-	14	-	TRBJ1-1	TGTGCCAGCAGCGGAACAGGGGGCGGGACTGAAGCTTTCTTT	CASSGTGGGTEAFF
TRBV5-1	TRBD2	14	-	TRBJ2-7	TGCGCCAGCAGCTACGCTAGCGGGAGTGGCGAGCAGTACTTC	CASSYASGSGEQYF
TRBV24-1	TRBD2	17	-	TRBJ2-1	TGTGCCACCAGTGACCCCGGGACTAGCGGTACCTACAATGAGCAGTTCTTC	CATSDPGTSGTYNEQFF
TRBV12-3/TRBV12-4	-	13	once	TRBJ1-2	TGTGCCAGTTTGGTAACAGGGATCGGGGGCTACACCTTC	CASLVTGIGGYTF
TRBV4-3	-	13	once	TRBJ2-1	TGCGCCAGCAGCCAAGATGCGGGCCGCGAGCAGTTCTTC	CASSQDAGREQFF
TRBV11-3	-	14	-	TRBJ2-1	TGTGCCAGCAGCTGGAGCGGACCTCCTGGAGAGCAGTTCTTC	CASSWSGPPGEQFF
TRBV6-2/TRBV6-3	-	12	-	TRBJ2-7	TGTGCCAGCAGTAACACAGGCATCGAGCAGTACTTC	CASSNTGIEQYF
TRBV5-4	TRBD1	16	-	TRBJ1-2	TGTGCCAGCAGCTTGCCCGGGACAGAGACTAACTATGGCTACACCTTC	CASSLPGTETNYGYTF
TRBV7-9	-	15	-	TRBJ1-4	TGTGCCAGCAGCTTATTACGGAGGAATAATGAAAAACTGTTTTTT	CASSLLRRNNEKLFF
TRBV3-1/TRBV3-2	TRBD1	15	-	TRBJ2-2	TGTGCCAGCAGCCTAGGGGGCGCGAACACCGGGGAGCTGTTTTTT	CASSLGGANTGELFF